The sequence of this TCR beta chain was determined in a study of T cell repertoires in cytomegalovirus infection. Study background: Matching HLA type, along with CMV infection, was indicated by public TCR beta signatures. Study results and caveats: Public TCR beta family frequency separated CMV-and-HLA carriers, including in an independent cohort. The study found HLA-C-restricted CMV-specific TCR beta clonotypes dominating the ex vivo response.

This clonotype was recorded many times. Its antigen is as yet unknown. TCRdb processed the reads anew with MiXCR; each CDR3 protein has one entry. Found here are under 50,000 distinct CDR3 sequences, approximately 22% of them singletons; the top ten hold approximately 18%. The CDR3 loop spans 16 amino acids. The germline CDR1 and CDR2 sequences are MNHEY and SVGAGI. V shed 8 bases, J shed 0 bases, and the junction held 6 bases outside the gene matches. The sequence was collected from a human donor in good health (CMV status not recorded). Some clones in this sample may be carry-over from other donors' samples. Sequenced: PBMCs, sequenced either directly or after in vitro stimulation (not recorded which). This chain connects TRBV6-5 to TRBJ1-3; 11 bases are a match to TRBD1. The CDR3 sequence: CASWTGGLISGNTIYF. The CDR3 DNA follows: TGTGCCAGCTGGACAGGGGGCTTGATCTCTGGAAACACCATATATTTT.